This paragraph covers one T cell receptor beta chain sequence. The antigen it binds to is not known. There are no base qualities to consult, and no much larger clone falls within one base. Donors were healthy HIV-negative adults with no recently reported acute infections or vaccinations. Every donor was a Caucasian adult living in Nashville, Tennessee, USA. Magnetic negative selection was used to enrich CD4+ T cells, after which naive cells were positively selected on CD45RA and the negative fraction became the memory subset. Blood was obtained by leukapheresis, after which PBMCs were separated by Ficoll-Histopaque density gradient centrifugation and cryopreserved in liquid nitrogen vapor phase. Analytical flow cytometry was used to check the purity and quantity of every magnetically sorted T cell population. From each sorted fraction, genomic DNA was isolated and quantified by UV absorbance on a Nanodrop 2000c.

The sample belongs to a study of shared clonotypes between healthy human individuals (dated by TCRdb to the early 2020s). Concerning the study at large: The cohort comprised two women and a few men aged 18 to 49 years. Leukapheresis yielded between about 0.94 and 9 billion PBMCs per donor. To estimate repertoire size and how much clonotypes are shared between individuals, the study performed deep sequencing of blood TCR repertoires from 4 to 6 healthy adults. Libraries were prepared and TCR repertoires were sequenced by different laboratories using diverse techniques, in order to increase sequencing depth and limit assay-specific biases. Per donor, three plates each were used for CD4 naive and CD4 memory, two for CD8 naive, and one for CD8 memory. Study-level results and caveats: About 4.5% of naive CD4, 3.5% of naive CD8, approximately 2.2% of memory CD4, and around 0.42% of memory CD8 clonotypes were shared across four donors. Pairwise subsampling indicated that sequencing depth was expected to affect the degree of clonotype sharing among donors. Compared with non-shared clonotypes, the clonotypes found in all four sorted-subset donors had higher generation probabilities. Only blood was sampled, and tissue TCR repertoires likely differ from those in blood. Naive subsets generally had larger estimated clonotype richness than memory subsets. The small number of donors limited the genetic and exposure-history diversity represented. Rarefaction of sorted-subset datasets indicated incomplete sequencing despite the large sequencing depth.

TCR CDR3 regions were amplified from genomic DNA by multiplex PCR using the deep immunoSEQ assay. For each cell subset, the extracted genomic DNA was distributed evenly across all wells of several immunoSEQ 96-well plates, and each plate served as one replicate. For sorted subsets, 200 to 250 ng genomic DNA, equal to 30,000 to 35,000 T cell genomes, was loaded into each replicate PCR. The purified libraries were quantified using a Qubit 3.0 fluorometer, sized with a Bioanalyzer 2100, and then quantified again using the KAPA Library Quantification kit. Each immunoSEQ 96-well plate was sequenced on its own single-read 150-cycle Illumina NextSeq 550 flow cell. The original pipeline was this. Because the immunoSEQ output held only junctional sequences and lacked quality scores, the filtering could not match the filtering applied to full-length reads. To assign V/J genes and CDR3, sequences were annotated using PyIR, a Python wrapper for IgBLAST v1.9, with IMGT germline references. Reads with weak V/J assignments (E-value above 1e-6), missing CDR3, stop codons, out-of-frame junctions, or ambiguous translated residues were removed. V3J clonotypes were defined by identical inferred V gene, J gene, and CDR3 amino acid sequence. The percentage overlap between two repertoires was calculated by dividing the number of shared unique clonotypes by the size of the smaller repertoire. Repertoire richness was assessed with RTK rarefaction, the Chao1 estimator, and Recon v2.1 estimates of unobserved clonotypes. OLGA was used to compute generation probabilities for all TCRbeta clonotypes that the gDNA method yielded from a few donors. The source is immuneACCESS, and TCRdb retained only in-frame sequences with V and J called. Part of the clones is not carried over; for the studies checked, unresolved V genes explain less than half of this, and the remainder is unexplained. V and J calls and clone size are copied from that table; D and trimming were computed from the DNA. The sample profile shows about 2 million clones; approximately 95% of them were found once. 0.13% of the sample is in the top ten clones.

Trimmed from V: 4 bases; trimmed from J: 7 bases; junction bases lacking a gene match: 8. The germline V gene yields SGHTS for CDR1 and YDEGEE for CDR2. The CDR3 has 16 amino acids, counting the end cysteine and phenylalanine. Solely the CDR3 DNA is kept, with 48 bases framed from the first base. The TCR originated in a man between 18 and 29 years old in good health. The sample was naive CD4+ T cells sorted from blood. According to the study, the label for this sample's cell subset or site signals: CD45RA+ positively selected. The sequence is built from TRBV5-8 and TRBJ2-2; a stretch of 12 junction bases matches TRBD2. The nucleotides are TGTGCCAGCAGCCTTCTAGCGGGGGGGCCCGGCGGGGAGCTGTTTTTT. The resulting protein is CASSLLAGGPGGELFF.